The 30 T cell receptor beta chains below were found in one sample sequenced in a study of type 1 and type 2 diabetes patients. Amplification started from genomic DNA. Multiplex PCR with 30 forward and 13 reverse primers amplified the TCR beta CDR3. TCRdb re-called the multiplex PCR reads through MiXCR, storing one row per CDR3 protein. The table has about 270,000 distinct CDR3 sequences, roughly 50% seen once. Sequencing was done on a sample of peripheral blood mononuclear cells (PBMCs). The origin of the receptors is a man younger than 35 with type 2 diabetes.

The CDR3 spells CASGLFSYEQYF. CDR3 DNA: TGTGCCAGTGGACTGTTTTCCTACGAGCAGTACTTC. V is TRBV7-8 and J is TRBJ2-7, with TRBD2 as a possible D gene (5 bases). This CDR3 spans 12 amino acids. With 9 bases removed from V and 1 base from J, the gap between germline ends came to 10 bases. From germline, CDR1 is SGHVS and CDR2 FQNEAQ.

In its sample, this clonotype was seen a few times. CDR3 nucleotide sequence: TGTGCCAGTACCCCGAGAGGGGAGGGTACCGGGGAGCTGTTTTTT. It translates to CASTPRGEGTGELFF. V and J are TRBV19 and TRBJ2-2; 7 bases agree with TRBD2. With V trimmed by 7 bases and J by 5 bases, 10 bases remained unmatched. Looked up from germline, CDR1 is LNHDA and CDR2 is SQIVND (reference sequence). There are 15 residues in the CDR3.

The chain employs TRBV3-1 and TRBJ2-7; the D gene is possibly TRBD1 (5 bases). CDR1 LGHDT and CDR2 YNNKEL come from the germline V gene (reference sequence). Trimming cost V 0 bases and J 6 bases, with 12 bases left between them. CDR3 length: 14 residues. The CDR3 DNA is TGTGCCAGCAGCCAAGAGGGGCAGGGCGGCGAGCAGTACTTC. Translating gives CASSQEGQGGEQYF.

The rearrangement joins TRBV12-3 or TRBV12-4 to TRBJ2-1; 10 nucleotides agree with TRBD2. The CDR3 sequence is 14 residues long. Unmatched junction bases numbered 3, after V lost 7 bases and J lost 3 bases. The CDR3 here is CASIRTSGYNEQFF. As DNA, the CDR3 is TGTGCCAGCATTAGGACTAGCGGCTACAATGAGCAGTTCTTC.

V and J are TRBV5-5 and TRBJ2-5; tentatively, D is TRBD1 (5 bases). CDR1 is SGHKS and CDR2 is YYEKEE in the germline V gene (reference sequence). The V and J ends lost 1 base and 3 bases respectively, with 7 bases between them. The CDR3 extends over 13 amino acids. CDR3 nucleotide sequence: TGTGCCAGCAGCTTGTTAGGGGAAGAGACCCAGTACTTC. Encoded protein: CASSLLGEETQYF. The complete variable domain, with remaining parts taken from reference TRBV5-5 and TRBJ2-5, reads DAGVTQSPTHLIKTRGQQVTLRCSPISGHKSVSWYQQVLGQGPQFIFQYYEKEERGRGNFPDRFSARQFPNYSSELNVNALLLGDSALYLCASSLLGEETQYFGPGTRLLVL.

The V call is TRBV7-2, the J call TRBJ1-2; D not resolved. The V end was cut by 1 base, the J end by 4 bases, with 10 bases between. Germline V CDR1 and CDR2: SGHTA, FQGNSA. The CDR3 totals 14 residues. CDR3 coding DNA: TGTGCCAGCAGCTTAGACACGGACTCCTATGGCTACACCTTC. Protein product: CASSLDTDSYGYTF.

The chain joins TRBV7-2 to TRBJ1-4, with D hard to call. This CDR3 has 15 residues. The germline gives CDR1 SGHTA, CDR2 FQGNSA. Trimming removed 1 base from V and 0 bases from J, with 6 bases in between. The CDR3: CASSLGLATNEKLFF. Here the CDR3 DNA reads TGTGCCAGCAGCTTAGGACTTGCAACTAATGAAAAACTGTTTTTT.

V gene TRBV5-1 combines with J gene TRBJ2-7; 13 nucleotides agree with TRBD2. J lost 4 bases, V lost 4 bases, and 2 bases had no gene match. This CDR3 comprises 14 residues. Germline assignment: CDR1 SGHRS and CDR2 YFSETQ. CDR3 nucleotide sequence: TGCGCCAGCAGCGTACTAGCGGGAGGGTACGAGCAGTACTTC. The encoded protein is CASSVLAGGYEQYF.

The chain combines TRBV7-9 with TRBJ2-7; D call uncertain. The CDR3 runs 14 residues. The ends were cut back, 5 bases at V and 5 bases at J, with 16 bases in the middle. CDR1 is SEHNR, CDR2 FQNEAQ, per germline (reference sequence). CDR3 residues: CASSPGRQIDEQYF. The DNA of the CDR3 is TGTGCCAGCAGCCCTGGCCGGCAAATCGACGAGCAGTACTTC.

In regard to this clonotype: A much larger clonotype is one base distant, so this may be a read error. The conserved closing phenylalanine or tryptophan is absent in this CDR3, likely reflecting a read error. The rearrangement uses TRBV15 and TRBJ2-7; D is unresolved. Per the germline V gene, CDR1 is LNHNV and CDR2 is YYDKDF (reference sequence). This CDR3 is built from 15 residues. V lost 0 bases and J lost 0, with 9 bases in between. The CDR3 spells CATSRDVANSYEQYS. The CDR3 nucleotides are TGTGCCACCAGCAGAGATGTAGCCAACTCCTACGAGCAGTACTCC.

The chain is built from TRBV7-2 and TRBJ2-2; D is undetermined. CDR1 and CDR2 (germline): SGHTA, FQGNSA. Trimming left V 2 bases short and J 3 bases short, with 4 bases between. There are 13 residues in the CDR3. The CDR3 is CASSLLHTGELFF. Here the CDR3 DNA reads TGTGCCAGCAGCTTACTGCACACCGGGGAGCTGTTTTTT.

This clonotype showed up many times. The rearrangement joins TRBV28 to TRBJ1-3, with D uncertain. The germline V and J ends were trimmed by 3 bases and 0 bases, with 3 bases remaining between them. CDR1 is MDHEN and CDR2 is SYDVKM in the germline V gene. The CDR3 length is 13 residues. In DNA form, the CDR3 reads TGTGCCAGCAGTTTCGGCTCTGGAAACACCATATATTTT. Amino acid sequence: CASSFGSGNTIYF.

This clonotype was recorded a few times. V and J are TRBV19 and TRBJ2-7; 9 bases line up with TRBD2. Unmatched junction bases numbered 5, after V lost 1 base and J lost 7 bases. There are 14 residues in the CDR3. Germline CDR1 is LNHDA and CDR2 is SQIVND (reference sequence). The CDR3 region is CASSIAYSGGEQYF. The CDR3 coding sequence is TGTGCCAGTAGTATAGCCTATAGCGGGGGAGAGCAGTACTTC.

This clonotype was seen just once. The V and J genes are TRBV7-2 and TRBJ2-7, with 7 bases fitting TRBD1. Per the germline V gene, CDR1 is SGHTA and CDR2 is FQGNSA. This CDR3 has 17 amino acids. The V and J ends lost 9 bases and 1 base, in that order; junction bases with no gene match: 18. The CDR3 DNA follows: TGTGCCAGTAGTGATTCTTGGACAGGACCACAGTCCTACGAGCAGTACTTC. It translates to CASSDSWTGPQSYEQYF.

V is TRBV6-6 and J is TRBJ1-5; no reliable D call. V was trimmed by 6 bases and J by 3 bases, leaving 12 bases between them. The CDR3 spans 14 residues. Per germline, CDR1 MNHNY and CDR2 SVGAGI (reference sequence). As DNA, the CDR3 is TGTGCCAGCAGAAGTCTGCAGATCAATCAGCCCCAGCATTTT. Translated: CASRSLQINQPQHF.

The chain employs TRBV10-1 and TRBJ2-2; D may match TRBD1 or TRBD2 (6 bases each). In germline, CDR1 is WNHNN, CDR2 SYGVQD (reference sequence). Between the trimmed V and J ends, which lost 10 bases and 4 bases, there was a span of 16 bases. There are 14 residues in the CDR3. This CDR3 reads CATAIGGTTGELFF. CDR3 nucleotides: TGCGCCACCGCAATAGGGGGGACCACCGGGGAGCTGTTTTTT.

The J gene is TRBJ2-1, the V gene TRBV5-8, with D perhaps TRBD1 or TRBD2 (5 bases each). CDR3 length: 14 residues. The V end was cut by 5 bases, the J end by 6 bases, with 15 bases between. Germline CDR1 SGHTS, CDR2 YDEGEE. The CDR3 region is CASRPAGDLNEQFF. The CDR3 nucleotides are TGTGCCAGCAGGCCAGCCGGGGACCTCAATGAGCAGTTCTTC.

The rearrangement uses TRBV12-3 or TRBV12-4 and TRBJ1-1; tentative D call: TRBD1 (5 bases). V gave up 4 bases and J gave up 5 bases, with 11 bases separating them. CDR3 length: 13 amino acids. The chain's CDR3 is CASSSPRQTEAFF. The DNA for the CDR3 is TGTGCCAGCAGTTCACCACGACAGACTGAAGCTTTCTTT.

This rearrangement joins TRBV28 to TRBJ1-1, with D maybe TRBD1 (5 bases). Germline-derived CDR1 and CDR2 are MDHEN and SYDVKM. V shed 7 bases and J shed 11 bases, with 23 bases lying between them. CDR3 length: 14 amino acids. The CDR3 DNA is TGTGCCAGCAAATCTACGGGAGGGGACGTGAAGGCTTTCTTT. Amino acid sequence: CASKSTGGDVKAFF.

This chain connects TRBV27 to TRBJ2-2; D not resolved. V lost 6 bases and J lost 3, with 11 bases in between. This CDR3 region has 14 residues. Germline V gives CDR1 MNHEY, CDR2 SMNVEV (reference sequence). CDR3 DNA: TGTGCCAGCAGGGCTAGGCGATACACCGGGGAGCTGTTTTTT. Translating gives CASRARRYTGELFF.

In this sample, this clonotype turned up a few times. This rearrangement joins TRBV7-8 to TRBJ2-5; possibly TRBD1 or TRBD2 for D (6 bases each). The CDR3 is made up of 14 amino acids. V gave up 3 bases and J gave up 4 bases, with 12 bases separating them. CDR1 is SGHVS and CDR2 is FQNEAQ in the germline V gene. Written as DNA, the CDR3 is TGTGCCAGCAGCTTGGGGGGCGCGGGAGAGACCCAGTACTTC. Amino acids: CASSLGGAGETQYF.

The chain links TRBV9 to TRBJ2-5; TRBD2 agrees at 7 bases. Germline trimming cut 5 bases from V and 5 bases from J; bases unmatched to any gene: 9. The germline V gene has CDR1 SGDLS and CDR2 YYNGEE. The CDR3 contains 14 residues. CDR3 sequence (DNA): TGTGCCAGCAGGGCTCATGGGGGGGATGAGACCCAGTACTTC. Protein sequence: CASRAHGGDETQYF.

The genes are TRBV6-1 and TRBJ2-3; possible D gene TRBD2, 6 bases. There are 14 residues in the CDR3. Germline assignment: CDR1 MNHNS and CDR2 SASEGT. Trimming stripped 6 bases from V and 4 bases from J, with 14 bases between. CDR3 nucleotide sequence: TGTGCCAGCAGAATCAGCGGGCGAGCAGATACGCAGTATTTT. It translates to CASRISGRADTQYF.

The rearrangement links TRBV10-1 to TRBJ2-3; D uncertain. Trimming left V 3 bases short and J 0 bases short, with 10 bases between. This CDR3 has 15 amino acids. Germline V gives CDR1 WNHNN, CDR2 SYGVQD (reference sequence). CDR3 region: CASSEGFSSTDTQYF. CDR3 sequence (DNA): TGCGCCAGCAGTGAAGGCTTTTCTAGCACAGATACGCAGTATTTT.

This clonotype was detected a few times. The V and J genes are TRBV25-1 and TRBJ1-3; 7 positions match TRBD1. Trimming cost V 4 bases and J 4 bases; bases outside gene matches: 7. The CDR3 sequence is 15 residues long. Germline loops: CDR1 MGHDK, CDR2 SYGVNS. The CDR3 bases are TGTGCCAGCAGTGCCCCGACAGGGACCGGAAACACCATATATTTT. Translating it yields CASSAPTGTGNTIYF.

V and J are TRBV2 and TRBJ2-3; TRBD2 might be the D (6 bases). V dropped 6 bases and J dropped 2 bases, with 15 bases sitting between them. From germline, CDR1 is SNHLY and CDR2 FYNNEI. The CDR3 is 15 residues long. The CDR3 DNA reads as TGTGCCAGCAGAGTCGGGACTTCCCCCACAGATACGCAGTATTTT. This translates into CASRVGTSPTDTQYF.

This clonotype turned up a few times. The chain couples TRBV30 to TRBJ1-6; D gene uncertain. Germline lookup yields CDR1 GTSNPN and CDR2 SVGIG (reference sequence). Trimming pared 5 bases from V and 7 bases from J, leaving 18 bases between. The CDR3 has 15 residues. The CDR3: CAWGRRMAPNSPLHF. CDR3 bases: TGTGCCTGGGGTCGTAGGATGGCACCCAATTCACCCCTCCACTTT.

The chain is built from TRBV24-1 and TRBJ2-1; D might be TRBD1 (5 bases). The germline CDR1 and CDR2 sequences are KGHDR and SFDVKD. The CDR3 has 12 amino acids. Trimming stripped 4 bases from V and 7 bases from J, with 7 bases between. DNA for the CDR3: TGTGCCACCAGTGAACACAGGAATGAGCAGTTCTTC. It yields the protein CATSEHRNEQFF.

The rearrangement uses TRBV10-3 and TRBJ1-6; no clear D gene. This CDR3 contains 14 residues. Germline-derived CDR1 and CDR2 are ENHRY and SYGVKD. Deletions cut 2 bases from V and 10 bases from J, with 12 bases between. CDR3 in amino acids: CAISEGWHGSPLHF. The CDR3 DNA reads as TGTGCCATCAGTGAGGGATGGCATGGGTCACCCCTCCACTTT.

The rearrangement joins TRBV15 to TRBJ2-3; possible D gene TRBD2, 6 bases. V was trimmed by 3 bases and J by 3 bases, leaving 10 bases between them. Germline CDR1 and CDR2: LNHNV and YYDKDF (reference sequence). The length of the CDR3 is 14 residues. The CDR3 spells CATSSGGATDTQYF. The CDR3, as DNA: TGTGCCACCAGCAGTGGCGGGGCGACAGATACGCAGTATTTT. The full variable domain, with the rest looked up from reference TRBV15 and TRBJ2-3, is DAMVIQNPRYQVTQFGKPVTLSCSQTLNHNVMYWYQQKSSQAPKLLFHYYDKDFNNEADTPDNFQSRRPNTSFCFLDIRSPGLGDTAMYLCATSSGGATDTQYFGPGTRLTVL.